This is a list of T cell receptor beta chains from one sample in a study of shared clonotypes between healthy human individuals. Sequenced by immunoSEQ multiplex PCR; TCRdb stores in-frame clones only, minus some. The sample carries about 2.1 million clones, 93% recorded once. The source material was naive CD8+ T cells from PBMCs. The receptors come from a man younger than 30 in good health. Some clones in this sample may be carry-over from other donors' samples. Each CDR3 is given with its conserved first and last residue. Fields, in order: D gene, clone size, V gene, J gene, CDR3 protein, CDR3 DNA. The D gene is left open where the match is weak. Size is stated for part of the rows, as once, few or many counts, or as a class when the clone is expanded.

.	.	TRBV9	TRBJ1-2	CASSVSGKDYGYTF	TGTGCCAGCAGCGTATCGGGGAAAGACTATGGCTACACCTTC
.	.	TRBV7-9	TRBJ1-2	CASSPVRGKGYTF	TGTGCCAGCAGCCCGGTGAGGGGAAAAGGCTACACCTTC
.	.	TRBV5-6	TRBJ1-6	CASSLSGSANSPLHF	TGTGCCAGCAGCTTGTCCGGTTCAGCAAATTCACCCCTCCACTTT
.	.	TRBV19	TRBJ1-5	CASSSFVVFQPQHF	TGTGCCAGTAGTAGCTTCGTGGTCTTTCAGCCCCAGCATTTT
TRBD2	.	TRBV6-5	TRBJ2-3	CASSYSIAGEDDTQYF	TGTGCCAGCAGTTACTCTATAGCGGGAGAGGATGATACGCAGTATTTT
TRBD2	.	TRBV15	TRBJ2-5	CATASGRLQETQYF	TGTGCCACGGCTAGCGGGAGGCTCCAAGAGACCCAGTACTTC
.	.	TRBV13	TRBJ2-7	CASSHGVAVYEQYF	TGTGCCAGCAGCCACGGGGTAGCAGTATACGAGCAGTACTTC
.	.	TRBV6-6	TRBJ2-1	CASSSSFSYNEQFF	TGTGCCAGCAGTTCATCTTTCTCCTACAATGAGCAGTTCTTC
.	.	TRBV10-2	TRBJ2-7	CASSVLPPVPYEQYF	TGCGCCAGCAGCGTACTCCCCCCCGTACCCTACGAGCAGTACTTC
.	.	TRBV7-9	TRBJ2-2	CASSSRAPVTGELFF	TGTGCCAGCAGCTCGAGGGCCCCCGTCACCGGGGAGCTGTTTTTT
TRBD1	.	TRBV4-2	TRBJ1-1	CASAKSGQGLGTEAFF	TGTGCCAGCGCTAAATCGGGACAGGGGTTGGGCACTGAAGCTTTCTTT
TRBD2	.	TRBV19	TRBJ2-1	CASSPRGGEQFF	TGTGCCAGTAGTCCCCGGGGGGGTGAGCAGTTCTTC
.	.	TRBV10-1	TRBJ2-1	CASSELTVTEQFF	TGCGCCAGCAGTGAGTTAACTGTGACAGAGCAGTTCTTC
.	.	TRBV29-1	TRBJ2-3	CSVEDPMDRRLATNTDTQYF	TGCAGCGTTGAAGACCCGATGGACAGAAGACTAGCCACAAACACAGATACGCAGTATTTT
TRBD1	.	TRBV2	TRBJ2-1	CAVPTGGSYNEQFF	TGTGCCGTACCAACAGGGGGATCCTACAATGAGCAGTTCTTC
TRBD1	.	TRBV27	TRBJ1-2	CASSPRGQDDGYTF	TGTGCCAGCAGTCCACGAGGACAGGACGACGGCTACACCTTC
.	few	TRBV30	TRBJ1-5	CAWRGEGNQPQHF	TGTGCCTGGAGAGGAGAGGGGAATCAGCCCCAGCATTTT
TRBD2	.	TRBV7-8	TRBJ2-7	CASSVTSGEILYEQYF	TGTGCCAGCAGCGTGACTAGCGGAGAAATATTATACGAGCAGTACTTC
.	.	TRBV19	TRBJ2-3	CASSTRPAPFDTQYF	TGTGCCAGTAGTACCCGACCGGCCCCATTCGATACGCAGTATTTT
.	.	TRBV5-1	TRBJ2-1	CASSLEYRSSYNEQFF	TGCGCCAGCAGCTTGGAGTACAGGAGCTCCTACAATGAGCAGTTCTTC
.	.	TRBV9	TRBJ1-4	CASSVEGPEKLFF	TGTGCCAGCAGCGTAGAGGGACCTGAAAAACTGTTTTTT
.	.	TRBV19	TRBJ2-4	CASSTLGDIQYF	TGTGCCAGTAGTACCCTAGGGGACATTCAGTACTTC
TRBD1	.	TRBV6-5	TRBJ2-1	CASSLLQGRYNEQFF	TGTGCCAGCAGTCTACTACAGGGGCGCTACAATGAGCAGTTCTTC
.	once	TRBV14	TRBJ1-1	CASSQGGGNTEAFF	TGTGCCAGCAGCCAAGGGGGAGGGAACACTGAAGCTTTCTTT
.	.	TRBV27	TRBJ2-1	CASRVTGGGQQFF	TGTGCCAGCAGGGTTACAGGAGGGGGACAGCAGTTCTTC
.	once	TRBV4-1	TRBJ2-1	CASSHEMTSSYNEQFF	TGCGCCAGCAGCCACGAAATGACGAGCTCCTACAATGAGCAGTTCTTC
.	.	TRBV7-8	TRBJ1-4	CASSLDPQARKGEKLFF	TGTGCCAGCAGCTTAGACCCGCAGGCCCGCAAAGGTGAAAAACTGTTTTTT